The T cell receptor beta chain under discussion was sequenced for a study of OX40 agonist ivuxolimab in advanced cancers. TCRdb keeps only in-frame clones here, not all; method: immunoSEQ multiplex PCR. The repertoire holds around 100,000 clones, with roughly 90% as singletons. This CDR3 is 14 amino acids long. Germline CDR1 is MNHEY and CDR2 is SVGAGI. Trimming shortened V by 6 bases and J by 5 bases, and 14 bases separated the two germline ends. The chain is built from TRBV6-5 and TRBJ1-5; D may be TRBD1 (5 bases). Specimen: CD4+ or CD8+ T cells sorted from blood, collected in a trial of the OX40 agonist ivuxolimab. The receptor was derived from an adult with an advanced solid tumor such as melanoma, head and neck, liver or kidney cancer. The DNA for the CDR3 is TGTGCCAGCAGCCCTAATCAGGGTCATCAGCCCCAGCATTTT. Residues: CASSPNQGHQPQHF.